The present T cell receptor (beta chain) was sequenced within a study of T-cell reconstitution after alpha-beta-depleted transplantation in children. Preparation of the TCRbeta library involved a method that used unique molecular identifiers. TCRdb reprocessed the PCR reads via MiXCR and lists one record per CDR3 protein. The sample holds 200,000 to 250,000 distinct CDR3 sequences, 12% seen once. This clonotype was counted ten times or more. The CDR3 loop spans 12 amino acids. CDR1 DFQATT and CDR2 SNEGSKA come from the germline V gene (reference sequence). Trimming took off 6 bases at V and 0 bases at J, with 9 bases between the two ends.

This receptor was taken from a human donor who donated a stem cell graft to a child with acute lymphoblastic leukemia. This sample comprised PBMCs from the stem cell graft donor, obtained from the stem cell graft. The V and J genes are TRBV20-1 and TRBJ2-7, with D uncertain. The CDR3 DNA follows: TGCAGTGCCTCAAGACGCTCCTACGAGCAGTACTTC. Amino acid sequence: CSASRRSYEQYF.